This T cell receptor (beta chain) was sequenced during a study of T cell responses to AZD1222 COVID-19 vaccine. Study-level findings and limits: In all cases, repertoires were sampled only after the peak T cell response. Females made up more of the donors, who were largely white British, and clonal diversity may have come out too low. Following two doses of AZD1222, Spike-specific TCR breadth and depth rose.

V gave up 0 bases and J gave up 7 bases; unmatched junction bases: 11. The CDR3 covers 18 residues. CDR1 SGHNT and CDR2 YENEEA come from the germline V gene. TCRdb's table, derived via immunoSEQ multiplex PCR, lists solely in-frame clones and lacks some. This sample yields about 120,000 clones, of which 80% to 95% are seen a single time; roughly 4.2% belongs to the top ten. About this clone itself: Its antigen is unknown.

Specimen: peripheral blood, collected 28 days after the second dose of the MenACWY control vaccine. The chain employs TRBV11-3 and TRBJ2-1, with TRBD1 matching 11 bases. The clonotype comes from an adult who received the MenACWY meningococcal vaccine as a control. CDR3 protein: CASSLEGWGDRGSNEQFF. DNA for the CDR3: TGTGCCAGCAGCTTAGAGGGATGGGGGGACAGGGGGTCAAATGAGCAGTTCTTC. Full variable domain (remainder filled in from reference TRBV11-3 and TRBJ2-1): EAGVVQSPRYKIIEKKQPVAFWCNPISGHNTLYWYLQNLGQGPELLIRYENEEAVDDSQLPKDRFSAERLKGVDSTLKIQPAELGDSAVYLCASSLEGWGDRGSNEQFFGPGTRLTVL.